Shown below are 26 T cell receptor beta chains from a single sample sequenced in a study of cytotoxic CD8 clonotypes in ibrutinib-treated CLL. Produced via immunoSEQ multiplex PCR; TCRdb's table is partial and in-frame only. Among 40,000 to 50,000 clones listed, roughly 57% were seen once. Sequenced material: PBMCs, taken after 24 months of ibrutinib treatment. These TCRs come from a human donor with chronic lymphocytic leukemia.

This chain uses TRBV19 with TRBJ1-5; 8 bases fit TRBD1. Germline CDR1 LNHDA, CDR2 SQIVND (reference sequence). This CDR3 region has 16 residues. Losses at the gene ends were 3 bases for V and 5 bases for J; bases not matched to a gene: 9. The CDR3 loop is CASSIFGRGLDQPQHF. The CDR3 nucleotides are TGTGCCAGTAGTATTTTCGGCAGGGGGCTAGATCAGCCCCAGCATTTT.

The V gene is TRBV19, the J gene TRBJ2-5; 8 nucleotides align to TRBD1. Per germline, CDR1 LNHDA and CDR2 SQIVND (reference sequence). V was pared by 8 bases and J by 2 bases, with 4 bases of the junction left unmatched. The CDR3 totals 13 residues. The CDR3 bases are TGTGCCAGTGGTGGACAGGGACAAGAGACCCAGTACTTC. This translates into CASGGQGQETQYF.

The genes are TRBV6-5 and TRBJ2-7; TRBD2 agrees at 7 bases. V shed 0 bases, J shed 6 bases, and the junction held 8 bases outside the gene matches. Germline V gives CDR1 MNHEY, CDR2 SVGAGI. This CDR3 has 15 residues. The CDR3 protein is CASSYSRRESGEQYF. The CDR3 DNA reads as TGTGCCAGCAGTTACTCACGGCGGGAGTCTGGCGAGCAGTACTTC.

This chain connects TRBV6-1 to TRBJ1-2; D call uncertain. Germline V CDR1 and CDR2: MNHNS, SASEGT. V lost 4 bases and J 3 bases, leaving 12 bases between the germline ends. The CDR3 spans 14 residues. DNA for the CDR3: TGTGCCAGCAGTGTTATGGTGGGAGACTATGGCTACACCTTC. Translation gives CASSVMVGDYGYTF.

The chain uses TRBV10-3 and TRBJ1-2; D call uncertain. From germline, CDR1 is ENHRY and CDR2 SYGVKD. The V end was cut by 2 bases, the J end by 4 bases, with 8 bases between. CDR3 length: 13 residues. The CDR3 nucleotides are TGTGCCATCAGTGAGGCCTTAAGCTATGGCTACACCTTC. Amino acid sequence: CAISEALSYGYTF.

This clone was detected many times. V gene TRBV10-2 combines with J gene TRBJ1-5; TRBD1 matches 10 bases. Per germline, CDR1 WSHSY and CDR2 SAAADI. V shed 6 bases and J 7 bases; nucleotides not matched to a gene: 6. CDR3 length: 14 amino acids. CDR3 coding DNA: TGCGCCAGCAGCTGGACAGGGGGTAACCAGCCCCAGCATTTT. Encoded protein: CASSWTGGNQPQHF.

The chain has TRBV5-1 and TRBJ1-1; tentatively, D is TRBD1 (5 bases). From germline, CDR1 is SGHRS and CDR2 YFSETQ. The CDR3 is 15 amino acids. The V end lost 1 base, the J end lost 0 bases, and 10 bases lay between the germline ends. The CDR3 spells CASSLTGPLNTEAFF. For the CDR3, the DNA is TGCGCCAGCAGCTTGACAGGCCCCCTGAACACTGAAGCTTTCTTT.

The genes are TRBV2 and TRBJ1-1, with D possibly being TRBD1 (5 bases). Germline values: CDR1 SNHLY, CDR2 FYNNEI. Trimming pared 6 bases from V and 1 base from J, leaving 15 bases between. CDR3 size: 15 residues. DNA of the CDR3: TGTGCCAGCAGCCCTCTTCGGGGGAGGAACACTGAAGCTTTCTTT. It specifies CASSPLRGRNTEAFF.

CDR3 in amino acids: CASRNTGVVTEAFF. CDR3 in DNA: TGTGCCAGCAGGAATACAGGGGTCGTCACTGAAGCTTTCTTT. The chain combines TRBV6-5 with TRBJ1-1; 7 bases map to TRBD1. The CDR3 consists of 14 residues. J lost 4 bases, V lost 6 bases, and 8 bases had no gene match. Germline V gene sequence: CDR1 MNHEY, CDR2 SVGAGI.

This clone has a count of ten or more. Within the sample, other DNA sequences also encode this same CDR3. The chain employs TRBV6-1 and TRBJ1-5; possible D gene TRBD1, 5 bases. The CDR3 length is 14 residues. Germline values: CDR1 MNHNS, CDR2 SASEGT. Trimming pared 3 bases from V and 9 bases from J, leaving 15 bases between. The CDR3 loop is CASSEGPSTGPQHF. The CDR3 nucleotides are TGTGCCAGCAGTGAGGGACCTTCTACCGGGCCCCAGCATTTT.

The chain joins TRBV20-1 to TRBJ2-1; D not certain. The CDR3 has 11 amino acids. CDR1 DFQATT and CDR2 SNEGSKA come from the germline V gene (reference sequence). V shed 3 bases and J shed 7 bases, with 7 bases lying between them. The CDR3 sequence is CSARSTNEQFF. The CDR3 region has the DNA TGCAGTGCTAGGAGTACGAATGAGCAGTTCTTC.

The chain carries TRBV27 and TRBJ2-3, with 9 bases that match TRBD2. CDR3 size: 14 residues. The V gene end was trimmed by 5 bases and the J gene end by 4 bases; junction bases not matched to a gene: 4. In germline, CDR1 is MNHEY, CDR2 SMNVEV (reference sequence). The CDR3 DNA is TGTGCCAGCAGTCGGACTAGCGCCGCAGATACGCAGTATTTT. Protein: CASSRTSAADTQYF.

This chain connects TRBV5-1 to TRBJ2-3; D is possibly TRBD1 (6 bases). The CDR3 runs to 17 residues. The V end lost 4 bases, the J end lost 2 bases, and 20 bases lay between the germline ends. Germline V gene sequence: CDR1 SGHRS, CDR2 YFSETQ. As DNA, the CDR3 is TGCGCCAGCAGCCCCCGCCCGCAGGGGCCCTTCACAGATACGCAGTATTTT. Protein product: CASSPRPQGPFTDTQYF. Filled out from reference TRBV5-1 and TRBJ2-3, the complete variable domain reads KAGVTQTPRYLIKTRGQQVTLSCSPISGHRSVSWYQQTPGQGLQFLFEYFSETQRNKGNFPGRFSGRQFSNSRSEMNVSTLELGDSALYLCASSPRPQGPFTDTQYFGPGTRLTVL.

J is TRBJ2-5 and V is TRBV5-8; possibly TRBD1 or TRBD2 for D (5 bases each). The CDR3 consists of 15 residues. Trimming took off 1 base at V and 2 bases at J, with 12 bases between the two ends. Germline CDR1 SGHTS, CDR2 YDEGEE. The CDR3 protein is CASSLMGRPQETQYF. CDR3 bases: TGTGCCAGCAGCTTGATGGGACGCCCACAAGAGACCCAGTACTTC.

CDR3 sequence reads: CASSLGGLAGYNEQFF. The CDR3 DNA reads as TGCGCCAGCAGCTTGGGGGGACTAGCGGGGTACAATGAGCAGTTCTTC. V is TRBV5-1 and J is TRBJ2-1, with 13 bases identical to TRBD2. Unmatched junction bases numbered 1, after V lost 0 bases and J lost 4 bases. The CDR3 is made up of 16 amino acids. CDR1 and CDR2 from the germline V gene are SGHRS and YFSETQ.

This clone turned up a few times. The V call is TRBV11-2, the J call TRBJ2-7; the D gene could be TRBD1 or TRBD2 (5 bases each). The CDR3 sequence is 11 residues long. The V end was cut by 3 bases, the J end by 7 bases, with 7 bases between. The germline V gene encodes CDR1 SGHAT and CDR2 FQNNGV. The CDR3 spells CASSFGGEQYF. The CDR3 DNA sequence: TGTGCCAGCAGCTTTGGGGGTGAGCAGTACTTC.

This clone was picked up one time. The chain employs TRBV6-6 and TRBJ2-1; the D call may be TRBD1 or TRBD2 (6 bases each). This CDR3 comprises 15 residues. Trimming shortened V by 5 bases and J by 0 bases, and 11 bases separated the two germline ends. The germline V gene encodes CDR1 MNHNY and CDR2 SVGAGI (reference sequence). CDR3 bases: TGTGCCAGCAGTCTCGGGGGCCACTCCTACAATGAGCAGTTCTTC. Its translation: CASSLGGHSYNEQFF.

The chain carries TRBV18 and TRBJ1-1; D gene unclear. Germline V CDR1 and CDR2: KGHSH, LQKENI. This CDR3 is built from 16 residues. V was pared by 0 bases and J by 2 bases, with 13 bases between. CDR3 bases: TGTGCCAGCTCACCACCAAGACCCCTTGTTAACACTGAAGCTTTCTTT. Translation gives CASSPPRPLVNTEAFF.

This clone was observed a single time. This chain connects TRBV9 to TRBJ2-1; D may be TRBD1 or TRBD2 (6 bases each). V shed 4 bases and J shed 0 bases, with 14 bases lying between them. This CDR3 spans 16 amino acids. Germline V CDR1 and CDR2: SGDLS, YYNGEE. CDR3 nucleotide sequence: TGTGCCAGCAGCCCCGGGGGCGGTAGCTCCTACAATGAGCAGTTCTTC. Translation gives CASSPGGGSSYNEQFF.

This clone showed up just a few times. V usage is TRBV15 and J usage is TRBJ2-1; no firm D call. Germline V gene sequence: CDR1 LNHNV, CDR2 YYDKDF (reference sequence). V lost 5 bases, J lost 9 bases, and 11 bases lay in between. The CDR3 covers 12 residues. The CDR3 sequence: CATSSVRSEQFF. Here the CDR3 DNA reads TGTGCCACCAGCTCCGTCAGGAGTGAGCAGTTCTTC.

The genes are TRBV5-4 and TRBJ2-2, with a weak D call TRBD1 (5 bases). V lost 5 bases and J 4 bases, leaving 9 bases between the germline ends. CDR3 length equals 13 residues. Germline V gene lookup returns CDR1 SGHNT and CDR2 YYREEE (reference sequence). DNA of the CDR3: TGTGCCAGCAGGTTAGGGGTCACCGGGGAGCTGTTTTTT. It encodes CASRLGVTGELFF.

The chain is built from TRBV7-2 and TRBJ2-2; the D call may be TRBD1 or TRBD2 (6 bases each). CDR3 length: 15 amino acids. Germline V gives CDR1 SGHTA, CDR2 FQGNSA. Deletions cut 3 bases from V and 5 bases from J, with 13 bases between. Here the CDR3 DNA reads TGTGCCAGCAGCTTGGGGGGACACAGAACCGGGGAGCTGTTTTTT. Translation: CASSLGGHRTGELFF.

The V and J genes are TRBV6-1 and TRBJ2-7; D not resolved. Per the germline V gene, CDR1 is MNHNS and CDR2 is SASEGT. With 6 bases removed from V and 5 bases from J, the gap between germline ends came to 8 bases. CDR3 length: 11 amino acids. CDR3 loop: CASSRVNEQYF. The CDR3 DNA sequence: TGTGCCAGCAGCCGGGTTAACGAGCAGTACTTC.

There are a few counts of this clone. This chain connects TRBV6-5 to TRBJ2-7; TRBD1 matches 9 bases. CDR3 size: 16 residues. CDR1 is MNHEY, CDR2 SVGAGI, per germline. The V segment lost 3 bases and the J segment 5 bases; nucleotides outside the gene matches: 11. The CDR3 reads CASSYRAGQGWNEQYF. The CDR3 DNA reads TGTGCCAGCAGTTATAGAGCGGGACAGGGATGGAACGAGCAGTACTTC.

The chain is built from TRBV5-1 and TRBJ2-1, with 8 positions matching TRBD2. Germline CDR1 SGHRS, CDR2 YFSETQ. The CDR3 runs to 13 residues. The V gene end was trimmed by 3 bases and the J gene end by 10 bases; junction bases not matched to a gene: 6. The CDR3 loop is CASSSSLAAEQFF. Written as DNA, the CDR3 is TGCGCCAGCAGCTCCTCACTAGCGGCCGAGCAGTTCTTC.

This clone appeared many times. The chain employs TRBV7-9 and TRBJ2-1, with D possibly being TRBD2 (6 bases). This CDR3 is 14 amino acids long. V lost 7 bases and J 6 bases, leaving 16 bases between the germline ends. Looked up from germline, CDR1 is SEHNR and CDR2 is FQNEAQ (reference sequence). The CDR3 DNA reads as TGTGCCAGCACCCGGGGAGGAGCTAGCAATGAGCAGTTCTTC. Protein: CASTRGGASNEQFF.